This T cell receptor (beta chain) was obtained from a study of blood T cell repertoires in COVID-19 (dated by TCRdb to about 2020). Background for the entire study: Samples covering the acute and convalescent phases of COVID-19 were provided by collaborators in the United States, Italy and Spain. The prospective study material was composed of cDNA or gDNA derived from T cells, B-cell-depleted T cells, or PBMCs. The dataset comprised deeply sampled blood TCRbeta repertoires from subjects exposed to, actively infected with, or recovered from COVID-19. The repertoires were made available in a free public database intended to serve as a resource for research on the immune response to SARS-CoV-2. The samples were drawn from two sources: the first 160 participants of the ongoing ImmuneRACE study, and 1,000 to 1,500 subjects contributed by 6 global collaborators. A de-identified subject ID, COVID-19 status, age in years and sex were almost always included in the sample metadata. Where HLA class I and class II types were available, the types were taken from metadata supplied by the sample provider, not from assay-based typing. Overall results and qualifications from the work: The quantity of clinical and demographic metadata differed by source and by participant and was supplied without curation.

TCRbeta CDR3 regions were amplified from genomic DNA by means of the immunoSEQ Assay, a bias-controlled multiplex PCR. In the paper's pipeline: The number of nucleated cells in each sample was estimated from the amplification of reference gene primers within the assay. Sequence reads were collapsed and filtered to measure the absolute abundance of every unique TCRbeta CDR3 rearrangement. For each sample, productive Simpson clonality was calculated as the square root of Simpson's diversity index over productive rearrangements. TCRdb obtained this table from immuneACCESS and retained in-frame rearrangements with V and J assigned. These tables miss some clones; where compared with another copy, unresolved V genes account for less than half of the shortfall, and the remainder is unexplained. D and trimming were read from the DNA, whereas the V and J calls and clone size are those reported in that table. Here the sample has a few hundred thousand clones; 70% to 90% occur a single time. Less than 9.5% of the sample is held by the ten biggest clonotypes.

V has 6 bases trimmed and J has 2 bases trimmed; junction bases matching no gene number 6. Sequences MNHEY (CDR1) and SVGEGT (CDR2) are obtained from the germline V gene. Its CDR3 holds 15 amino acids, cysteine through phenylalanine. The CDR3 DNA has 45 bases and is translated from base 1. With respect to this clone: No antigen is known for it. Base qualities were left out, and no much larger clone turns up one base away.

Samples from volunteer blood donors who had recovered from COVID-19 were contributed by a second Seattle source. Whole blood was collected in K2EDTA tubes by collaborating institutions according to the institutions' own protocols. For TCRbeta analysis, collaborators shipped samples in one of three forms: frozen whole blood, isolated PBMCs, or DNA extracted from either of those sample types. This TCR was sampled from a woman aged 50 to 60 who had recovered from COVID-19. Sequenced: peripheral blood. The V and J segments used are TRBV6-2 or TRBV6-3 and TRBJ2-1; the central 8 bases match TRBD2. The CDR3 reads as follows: CASSPSGGTYNEQFF. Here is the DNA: TGTGCCAGCAGCCCAAGCGGGGGAACCTACAATGAGCAGTTCTTC.